This section outlines one TCR beta chain sequence together with its context. Its antigen remains unknown. The source of the sample is a study of cytomegalovirus exposure and HLA in healthy donors. Study details: Per a later analysis, the approximately 700 first-cohort and under 150 validation repertoires shared one platform.

With V trimmed by 3 bases and J by 2 bases, 7 bases remained unmatched. This CDR3 has 15 amino acids. Germline values: CDR1 LNHDA, CDR2 SQIVND (reference sequence). Study-wide findings and caveats: Diagnosis of cytomegalovirus status made by the classifier reportedly showed high specificity and sensitivity. Cytomegalovirus association was listed for under 200 TCR beta chains.

Method: immunoSEQ multiplex PCR; TCRdb's copy keeps in-frame clones and lacks some. The sample carries about 160,000 clones, over 85% recorded once. This receptor was obtained from a young man in good health and CMV-seropositive. Sequenced input: PBMCs. This chain uses TRBV19 with TRBJ2-7, with 7 nucleotides matching TRBD2. CDR3 sequence reads: CASSMSGLVAYEQYF. Written as DNA, the CDR3 is TGTGCCAGTAGTATGTCCGGACTAGTCGCCTACGAGCAGTACTTC. The full variable domain, rest sourced from reference TRBV19 and TRBJ2-7, is DGGITQSPKYLFRKEGQNVTLSCEQNLNHDAMYWYRQDPGQGLRLIYYSQIVNDFQKGDIAEGYSVSREKKESFPLTVTSAQKNPTAFYLCASSMSGLVAYEQYFGPGTRLTVT.